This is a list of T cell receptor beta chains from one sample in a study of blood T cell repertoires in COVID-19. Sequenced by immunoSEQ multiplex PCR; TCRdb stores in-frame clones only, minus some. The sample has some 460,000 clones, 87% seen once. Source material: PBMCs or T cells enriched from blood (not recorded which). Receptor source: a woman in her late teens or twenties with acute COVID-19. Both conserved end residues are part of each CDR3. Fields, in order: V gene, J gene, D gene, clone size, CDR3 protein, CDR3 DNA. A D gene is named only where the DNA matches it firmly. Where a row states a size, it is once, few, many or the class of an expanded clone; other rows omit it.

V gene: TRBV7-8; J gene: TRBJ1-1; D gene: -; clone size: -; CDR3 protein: CASSLRGQTEAFF; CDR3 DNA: TGTGCCAGCAGCCTACGAGGGCAAACTGAAGCTTTCTTT
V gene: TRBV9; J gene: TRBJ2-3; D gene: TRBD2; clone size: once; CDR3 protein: CASSVVAGGPDTQYF; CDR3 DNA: TGTGCCAGCAGCGTAGTAGCGGGGGGGCCGGATACGCAGTATTTT
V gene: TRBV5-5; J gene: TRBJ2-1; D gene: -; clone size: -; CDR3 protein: CASSLVLRADGGNEQFF; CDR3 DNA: TGTGCCAGCAGCTTGGTCTTGCGGGCAGACGGAGGGAATGAGCAGTTCTTC
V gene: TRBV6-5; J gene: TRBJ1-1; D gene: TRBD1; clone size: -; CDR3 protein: CASRRQTGAEAFF; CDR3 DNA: TGTGCCAGCAGACGACAGACAGGGGCTGAAGCTTTCTTT
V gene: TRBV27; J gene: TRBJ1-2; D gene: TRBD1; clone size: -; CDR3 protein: CASSLSGTAYGYTF; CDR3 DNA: TGTGCCAGCAGTTTATCCGGGACAGCCTATGGCTACACCTTC
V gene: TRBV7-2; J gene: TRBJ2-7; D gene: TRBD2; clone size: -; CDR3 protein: CASTTISGRADEQYF; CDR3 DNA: TGTGCCAGCACCACAATTAGCGGGAGGGCCGATGAGCAGTACTTC
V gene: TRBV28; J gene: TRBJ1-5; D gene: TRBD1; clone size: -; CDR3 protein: CATYQRGQGSNQPQHF; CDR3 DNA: TGTGCCACCTATCAAAGGGGACAGGGTAGCAATCAGCCCCAGCATTTT
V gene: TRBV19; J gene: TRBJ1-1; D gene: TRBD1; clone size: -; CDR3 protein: CASSRGTEAFF; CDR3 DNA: TGTGCCAGTAGCAGGGGGACTGAAGCTTTCTTT
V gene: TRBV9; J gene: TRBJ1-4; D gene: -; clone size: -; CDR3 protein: CASSVASTNEKLFF; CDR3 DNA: TGTGCCAGCAGCGTAGCTAGTACTAATGAAAAACTGTTTTTT
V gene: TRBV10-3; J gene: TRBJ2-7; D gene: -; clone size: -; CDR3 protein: CAISDILEQYF; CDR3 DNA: TGTGCCATCAGTGATATACTCGAGCAGTACTTC
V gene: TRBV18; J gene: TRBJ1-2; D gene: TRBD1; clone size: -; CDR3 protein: CASSPSQGANGYTF; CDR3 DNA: TGTGCCAGCTCACCTTCTCAGGGGGCTAATGGCTACACCTTC
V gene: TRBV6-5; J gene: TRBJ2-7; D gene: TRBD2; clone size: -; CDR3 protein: CASRASGTGQYF; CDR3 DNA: TGTGCCAGCCGGGCTAGCGGGACGGGGCAGTACTTC
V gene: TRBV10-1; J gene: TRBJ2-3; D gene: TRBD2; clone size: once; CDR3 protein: CASSTGGPTDTQYF; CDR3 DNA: TGCGCCAGCTCAACGGGAGGGCCCACAGATACGCAGTATTTT
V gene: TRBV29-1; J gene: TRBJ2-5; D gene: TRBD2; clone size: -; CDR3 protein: CSAQGGREETQYF; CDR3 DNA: TGCAGCGCCCAAGGCGGGAGGGAGGAGACCCAGTACTTC
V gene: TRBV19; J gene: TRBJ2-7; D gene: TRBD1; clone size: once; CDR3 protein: CASSGQAAEQYF; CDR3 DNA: TGTGCCAGTAGTGGACAGGCGGCCGAGCAGTACTTC
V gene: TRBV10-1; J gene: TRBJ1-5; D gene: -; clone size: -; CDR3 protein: CASSAQFNQPQHF; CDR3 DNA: TGCGCCAGCAGTGCGCAGTTTAATCAGCCCCAGCATTTT